Listed here are 10 T cell receptor beta chains from one sample, sequenced in a study of blood T cell repertoires in COVID-19 (dated by TCRdb to 2018 to 2020). The method behind the library was the immunoSEQ multiplex PCR assay. TCRdb's version of the immuneACCESS table is confined to in-frame rearrangements and falls short of the full clone set. An unresolved V gene accounts for under half of the shortfall where checked; the remainder is of unknown origin. The sample yields around 25,000 clones; around 90% were counted once. The ten largest clones represent 11% of the sample. Sequenced: peripheral blood. Receptors originate from a man between 65 and 85 years old with acute or convalescent COVID-19.

In this sample, this clone turned up a few times. The V gene is TRBV7-8, the J gene TRBJ1-3, with 7 positions matching TRBD1. There are 14 residues in the CDR3. The junction had 7 bases not matched to a gene; V was cut back by 5 bases and J by 6 bases. Germline values: CDR1 SGHVS, CDR2 FQNEAQ. The CDR3 here is CASSLDRVENTIYF. DNA of the CDR3: TGTGCCAGCAGCCTCGACAGGGTTGAAAACACCATATATTTT.

The chain employs TRBV4-2 and TRBJ2-3, with TRBD1 as a possible D gene (6 bases). The ends were cut back, 4 bases at V and 2 bases at J, with 13 bases in the middle. CDR3 length equals 15 residues. Looked up from germline, CDR1 is LGHNA and CDR2 is YNFKEQ. This chain's CDR3 is CASSRQDTNTDTQYF. In DNA form, the CDR3 reads TGTGCCAGCAGCCGACAGGACACGAACACAGATACGCAGTATTTT.

This sequence joins TRBV4-1 and TRBJ1-2; 8 bases agree with TRBD1. The CDR3 runs to 15 residues. Germline trimming cut 4 bases from V and 0 bases from J; bases unmatched to any gene: 4. CDR1 MGHRA and CDR2 YSYEKL come from the germline V gene. The CDR3 sequence: CASSPGQAANYGYTF. The CDR3 nucleotides are TGCGCCAGCAGCCCGGGACAGGCGGCTAACTATGGCTACACCTTC.

This clone appeared a single time. The chain combines TRBV5-8 with TRBJ2-7; the match to TRBD1 covers 8 bases. J was trimmed by 3 bases and V by 4 bases; bases with no gene match: 6. The CDR3 length is 14 residues. The germline V gene encodes CDR1 SGHTS and CDR2 YDEGEE. CDR3: CASSPGQDFYEQYF. The CDR3 nucleotides read TGTGCCAGCAGCCCGGGACAGGATTTCTACGAGCAGTACTTC.

This clone has only one observation. The CDR3 sequence: CASSPLEAKNIQYF. CDR3 nucleotide sequence: TGCGCCAGCAGCCCCTTGGAGGCCAAAAACATTCAGTACTTC. This chain uses TRBV5-1 with TRBJ2-4; the D is unclear. This CDR3 is built from 14 residues. Trimming took 4 bases from V and 1 from J, leaving 9 bases between them. The V gene's germline CDR1 is SGHRS and CDR2 YFSETQ.

This chain connects TRBV28 to TRBJ1-1; possibly TRBD1 for D (5 bases). The CDR3 is made up of 15 amino acids. Per germline, CDR1 MDHEN and CDR2 SYDVKM. V lost 5 bases to trimming and J lost 1 base, with 14 bases between them. The CDR3 sequence is CASSVGGNRNTEAFF. CDR3 DNA sequence: TGTGCCAGCAGTGTCGGGGGGAATAGGAACACTGAAGCTTTCTTT.

CDR3 coding DNA: TGTGCCAGCAGCCCCTTCCTAGGCACCGGGGAGCTGTTTTTT. It is translated as CASSPFLGTGELFF. The chain couples TRBV5-6 to TRBJ2-2; D is unresolved. Trimming removed 4 bases at V and 4 bases at J, with 11 bases between. The CDR3 length is 14 residues. The germline V gene encodes CDR1 SGHDT and CDR2 YYEEEE.

The V call is TRBV18, the J call TRBJ2-1; tentatively, D is TRBD1 (6 bases). Germline CDR1 reads KGHSH; CDR2 reads LQKENI. The CDR3 contains 15 residues. Deletions cut 5 bases from V and 7 bases from J, with 18 bases between. The CDR3 DNA reads as TGTGCCAGCTCAACCGGGACAACCCTGGGGAATGAGCAGTTCTTC. This codes for CASSTGTTLGNEQFF. Full variable domain (remainder filled in from reference TRBV18 and TRBJ2-1): NAGVMQNPRHLVRRRGQEARLRCSPMKGHSHVYWYRQLPEEGLKFMVYLQKENIIDESGMPKERFSAEFPKEGPSILRIQQVVRGDSAAYFCASSTGTTLGNEQFFGPGTRLTVL.

DNA of the CDR3: TGCAGTGCTAGTCCGGAGAGCTCCTACAATGAGCAGTTCTTC. Protein product: CSASPESSYNEQFF. The chain combines TRBV20-1 with TRBJ2-1; D is unresolved. The V gene's germline CDR1 is DFQATT and CDR2 SNEGSKA (reference sequence). This CDR3 has 14 amino acids. V lost 3 bases to trimming and J lost 0 bases, with 9 bases between them.

The rearrangement uses TRBV3-1 (or the pseudogene TRBV3-2) and TRBJ1-2; the D gene is possibly TRBD1 (5 bases). Germline V gene sequence: CDR1 LGHDT, CDR2 YNNKEL (reference sequence). V was pared by 2 bases and J by 8 bases, with 15 bases between. CDR3 size: 14 residues. The CDR3 reads CASSQQRVGGGYTF. For the CDR3, the DNA is TGTGCCAGCAGCCAACAAAGGGTGGGGGGAGGCTACACCTTC.